The clone carrying this T cell receptor beta chain has a single count. The antigen remains unidentified. Clones were read by immunoSEQ multiplex PCR, and TCRdb kept only the in-frame ones, dropping some. The table has about 140,000 clones, 70% to 90% seen once. The entry originates in a study of T cell responses to AZD1222 COVID-19 vaccine. Study-level findings and limits: In a largely white British group with more females than males, clonal diversity was possibly underestimated.

Per germline, CDR1 LGHNA and CDR2 YSLEER. Trimming took 3 bases from V and 4 from J, leaving 12 bases between them. This CDR3 spans 14 amino acids. This chain joins TRBV4-3 and TRBJ1-1; possibly TRBD1 for D (5 bases). The origin of this receptor is an adult who received the MenACWY meningococcal vaccine as a control. Sequenced material: peripheral blood, taken 28 days after the second dose of the MenACWY control vaccine. CDR3 DNA: TGCGCCAGCAGCCAGTTCAGGGAGTCCACTGAAGCTTTCTTT. Protein product: CASSQFRESTEAFF.